This T cell receptor beta chain was observed in a study of blood T cells in healthy people across ages. Germline CDR1 is KGHSH and CDR2 is LQKENI. The CDR3 has 12 amino acids. The V end was cut by 6 bases, the J end by 5 bases, with 11 bases between. This clonotype came up many times. The authors ran a second PCR of roughly 6 to 12 cycles using a sample-barcoded 5' primer and a J-beta primer mix. MiXCR, applied by TCRdb to the 5' RACE reads, yields one record per CDR3 protein. The sample gives 1.5 million to 2 million distinct CDR3 sequences, roughly 30% of which show up once; roughly 8% is in the top ten. Isolated PBMCs totaled at least 6.5 million in each sample.

The receptor's source is a woman aged 25 to 45 in good health. The chain couples TRBV18 to TRBJ2-7; D might be TRBD1 (7 bases). Sequenced input: blood. This chain's CDR3 is CASSPGGNEQYF. The DNA of the CDR3 is TGTGCCAGCTCCCCAGGGGGGAACGAGCAGTACTTC.